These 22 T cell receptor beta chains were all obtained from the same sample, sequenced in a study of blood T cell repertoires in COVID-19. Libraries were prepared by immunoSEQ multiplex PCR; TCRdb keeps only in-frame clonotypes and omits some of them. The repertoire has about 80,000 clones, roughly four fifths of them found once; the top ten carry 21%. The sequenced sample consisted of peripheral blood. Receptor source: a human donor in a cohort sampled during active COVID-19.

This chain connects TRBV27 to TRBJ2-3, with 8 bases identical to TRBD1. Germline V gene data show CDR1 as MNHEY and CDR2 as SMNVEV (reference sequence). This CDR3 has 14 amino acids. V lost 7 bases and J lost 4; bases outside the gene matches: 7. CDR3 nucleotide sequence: TGTGCCAGCAAAAACAGGGGGGTTTCAGATACGCAGTATTTT. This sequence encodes CASKNRGVSDTQYF.

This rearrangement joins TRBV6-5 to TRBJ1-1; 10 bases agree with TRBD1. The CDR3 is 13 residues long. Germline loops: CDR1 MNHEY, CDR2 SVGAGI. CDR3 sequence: CAAGGQGVPEAFF. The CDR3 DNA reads TGTGCAGCTGGAGGACAGGGGGTTCCTGAAGCTTTCTTT.

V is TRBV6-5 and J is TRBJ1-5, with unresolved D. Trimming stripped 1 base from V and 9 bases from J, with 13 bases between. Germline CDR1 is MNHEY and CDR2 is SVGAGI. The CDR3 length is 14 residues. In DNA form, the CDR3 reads TGTGCCAGCAGTTACTATCGGGAGGGTCGGCCCCAGCATTTT. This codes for CASSYYREGRPQHF.

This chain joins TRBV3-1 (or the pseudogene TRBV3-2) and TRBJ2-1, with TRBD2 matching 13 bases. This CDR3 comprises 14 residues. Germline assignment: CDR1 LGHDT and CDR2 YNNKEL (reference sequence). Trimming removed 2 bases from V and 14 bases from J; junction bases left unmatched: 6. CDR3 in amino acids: CASSQKGLAGSKFF. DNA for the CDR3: TGTGCCAGCAGCCAAAAGGGACTAGCGGGGTCAAAGTTCTTC.

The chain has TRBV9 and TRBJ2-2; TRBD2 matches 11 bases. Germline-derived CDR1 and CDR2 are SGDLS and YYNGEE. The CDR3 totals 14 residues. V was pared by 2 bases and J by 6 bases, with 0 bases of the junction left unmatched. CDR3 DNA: TGTGCCAGCAGCGTTAGCGGGGGGGCCGGGGAGCTGTTTTTT. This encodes CASSVSGGAGELFF.

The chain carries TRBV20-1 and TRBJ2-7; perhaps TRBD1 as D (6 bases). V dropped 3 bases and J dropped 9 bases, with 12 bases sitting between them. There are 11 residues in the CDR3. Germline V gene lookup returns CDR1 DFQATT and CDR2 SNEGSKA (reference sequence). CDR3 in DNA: TGCAGTGCTAGGAGAGGCAGGGGGCAGTACTTC. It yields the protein CSARRGRGQYF.

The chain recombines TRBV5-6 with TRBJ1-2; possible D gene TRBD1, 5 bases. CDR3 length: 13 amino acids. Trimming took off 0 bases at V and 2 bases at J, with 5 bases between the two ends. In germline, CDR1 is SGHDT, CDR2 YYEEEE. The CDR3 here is CASSLGQNYGYTF. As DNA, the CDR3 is TGTGCCAGCAGCTTGGGACAGAACTATGGCTACACCTTC.

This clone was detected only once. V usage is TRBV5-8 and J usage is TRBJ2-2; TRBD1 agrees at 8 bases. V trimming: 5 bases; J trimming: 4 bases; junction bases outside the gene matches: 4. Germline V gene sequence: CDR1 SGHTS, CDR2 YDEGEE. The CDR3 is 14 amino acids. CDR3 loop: CASRRTGTTGELFF. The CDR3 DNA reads TGTGCCAGCAGACGGACAGGGACCACCGGGGAGCTGTTTTTT. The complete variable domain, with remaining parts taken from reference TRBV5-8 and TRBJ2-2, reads EAGVTQSPTHLIKTRGQQATLRCSPISGHTSVYWYQQALGLGLQFLLWYDEGEERNRGNFPPRFSGRQFPNYSSELNVNALELEDSALYLCASRRTGTTGELFFGEGSRLTVL.

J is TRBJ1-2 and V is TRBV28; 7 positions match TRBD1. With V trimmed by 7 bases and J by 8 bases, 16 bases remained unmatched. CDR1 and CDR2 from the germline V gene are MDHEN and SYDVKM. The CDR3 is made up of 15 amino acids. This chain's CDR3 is CASTGTPSTGFGYTF. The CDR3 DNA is TGTGCCAGCACCGGCACCCCCTCGACAGGGTTCGGCTACACCTTC.

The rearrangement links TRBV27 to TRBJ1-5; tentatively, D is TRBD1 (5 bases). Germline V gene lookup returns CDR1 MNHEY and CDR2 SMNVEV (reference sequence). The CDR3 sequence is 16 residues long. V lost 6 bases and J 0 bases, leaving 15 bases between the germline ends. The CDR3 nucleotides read TGTGCCAGCAGGCCCGCGACAGTGTATAGCAATCAGCCCCAGCATTTT. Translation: CASRPATVYSNQPQHF.

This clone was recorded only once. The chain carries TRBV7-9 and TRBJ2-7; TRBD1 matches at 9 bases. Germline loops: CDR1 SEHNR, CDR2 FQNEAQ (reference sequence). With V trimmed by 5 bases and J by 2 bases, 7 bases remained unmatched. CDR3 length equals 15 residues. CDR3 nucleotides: TGTGCCAGCAGCCCAAGAGGGACAGGGCCCTACGAGCAGTACTTC. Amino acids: CASSPRGTGPYEQYF.

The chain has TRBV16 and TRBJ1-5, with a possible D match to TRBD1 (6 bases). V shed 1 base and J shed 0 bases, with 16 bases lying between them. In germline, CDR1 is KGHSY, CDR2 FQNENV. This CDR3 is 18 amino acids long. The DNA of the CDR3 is TGTGCCAGCAGCCAATTTTGGGACACGACGAATAGCAATCAGCCCCAGCATTTT. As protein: CASSQFWDTTNSNQPQHF.

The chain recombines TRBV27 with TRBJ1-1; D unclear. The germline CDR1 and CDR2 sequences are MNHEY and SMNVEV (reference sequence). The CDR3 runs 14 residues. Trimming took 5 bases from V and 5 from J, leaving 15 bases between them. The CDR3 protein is CASSKGGRMTEAFF. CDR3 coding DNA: TGTGCCAGCAGTAAAGGAGGGAGGATGACTGAAGCTTTCTTT.

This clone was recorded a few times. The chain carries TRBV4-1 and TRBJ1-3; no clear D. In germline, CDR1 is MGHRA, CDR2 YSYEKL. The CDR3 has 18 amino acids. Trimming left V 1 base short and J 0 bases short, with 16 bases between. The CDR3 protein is CASSQAYNRGDSGNTIYF. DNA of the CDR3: TGCGCCAGCAGCCAAGCGTACAATAGAGGAGACTCTGGAAACACCATATATTTT.

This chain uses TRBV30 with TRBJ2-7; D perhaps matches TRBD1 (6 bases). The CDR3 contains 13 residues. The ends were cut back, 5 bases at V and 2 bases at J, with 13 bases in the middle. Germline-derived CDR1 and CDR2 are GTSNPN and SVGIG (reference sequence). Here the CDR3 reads CAWSSQGPYEQYF. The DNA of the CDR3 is TGTGCCTGGTCTTCACAGGGCCCCTACGAGCAGTACTTC.

The CDR3 nucleotides read TGTGCCAGCAGCCGAGGGGGCGCGGAATACAATGAGCAGTTCTTC. This translates into CASSRGGAEYNEQFF. V is TRBV7-9 and J is TRBJ2-1, with 7 bases matching TRBD1. Losses at the gene ends were 5 bases for V and 4 bases for J; bases not matched to a gene: 8. Germline V gives CDR1 SEHNR, CDR2 FQNEAQ (reference sequence). This CDR3 comprises 15 residues.

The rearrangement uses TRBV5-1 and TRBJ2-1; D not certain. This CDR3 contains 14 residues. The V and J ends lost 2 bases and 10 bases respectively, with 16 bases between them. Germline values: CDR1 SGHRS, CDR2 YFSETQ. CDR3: CASSLLDSKSEQFF. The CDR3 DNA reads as TGCGCCAGCAGCTTACTCGATAGTAAGAGCGAGCAGTTCTTC. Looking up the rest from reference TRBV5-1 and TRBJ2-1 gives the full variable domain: KAGVTQTPRYLIKTRGQQVTLSCSPISGHRSVSWYQQTPGQGLQFLFEYFSETQRNKGNFPGRFSGRQFSNSRSEMNVSTLELGDSALYLCASSLLDSKSEQFFGPGTRLTVL.

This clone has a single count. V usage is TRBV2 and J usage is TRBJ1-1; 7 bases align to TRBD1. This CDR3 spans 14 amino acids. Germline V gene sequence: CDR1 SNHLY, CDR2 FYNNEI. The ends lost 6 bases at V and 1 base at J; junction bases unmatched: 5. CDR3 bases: TGTGCCAGCAGCCCGGGACAGCGGAACACTGAAGCTTTCTTT. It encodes CASSPGQRNTEAFF.

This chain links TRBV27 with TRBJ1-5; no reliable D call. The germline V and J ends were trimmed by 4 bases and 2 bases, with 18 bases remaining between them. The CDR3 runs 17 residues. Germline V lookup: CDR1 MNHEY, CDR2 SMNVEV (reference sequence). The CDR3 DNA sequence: TGTGCCAGCAGTTCGTTGGGCTTCAGGAAAGGCAATCAGCCCCAGCATTTT. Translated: CASSSLGFRKGNQPQHF.

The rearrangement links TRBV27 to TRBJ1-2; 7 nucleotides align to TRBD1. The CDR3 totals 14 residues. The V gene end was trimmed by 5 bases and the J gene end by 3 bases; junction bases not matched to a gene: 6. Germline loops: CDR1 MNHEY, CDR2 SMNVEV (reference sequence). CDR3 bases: TGTGCCAGCAGTCCACGACAGGGTTACTATGGCTACACCTTC. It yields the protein CASSPRQGYYGYTF.

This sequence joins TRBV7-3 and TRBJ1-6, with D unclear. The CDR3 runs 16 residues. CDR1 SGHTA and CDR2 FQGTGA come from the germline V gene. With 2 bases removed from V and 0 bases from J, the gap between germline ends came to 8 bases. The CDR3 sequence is CASSLGPSSYNSPLHF. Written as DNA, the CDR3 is TGTGCCAGCAGCTTAGGGCCGAGCTCCTATAATTCACCCCTCCACTTT.

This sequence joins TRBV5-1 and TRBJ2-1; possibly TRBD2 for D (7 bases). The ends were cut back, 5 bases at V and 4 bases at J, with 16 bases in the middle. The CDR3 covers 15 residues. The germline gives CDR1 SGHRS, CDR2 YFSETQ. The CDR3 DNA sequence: TGCGCCAGCAGGGGGGCGAGCGGGGATTACAATGAGCAGTTCTTC. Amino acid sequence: CASRGASGDYNEQFF.